The 17 T cell receptor beta chains given below trace back to one sample, sequenced in a study of T cell responses to AZD1222 COVID-19 vaccine. Profiled with immunoSEQ multiplex PCR; TCRdb holds only in-frame clones, not every one. This table has about 67,000 clones, roughly 84% appearing once. Here the sequenced sample was peripheral blood, taken on day 0 of AZD1222 vaccination. Receptors originate from an adult in good health.

V is TRBV14 and J is TRBJ2-7; D is unresolved. This CDR3 is built from 12 residues. V lost 0 bases, J lost 2 bases, and 2 bases lay in between. Germline CDR1 reads SGHDN; CDR2 reads FVKESK. The CDR3 region is CASSQDTYEQYF. CDR3 in DNA: TGTGCCAGCAGCCAAGACACCTACGAGCAGTACTTC.

The chain is built from TRBV18 and TRBJ1-5; D unclear. Between the trimmed V and J ends, which lost 5 bases and 2 bases, there was a span of 7 bases. CDR1 is KGHSH and CDR2 is LQKENI in the germline V gene. The CDR3 length is 13 residues. The CDR3: CASSTEGNQPQHF. In DNA, the CDR3 is TGTGCCAGCTCAACCGAGGGCAATCAGCCCCAGCATTTT.

The chain couples TRBV13 to TRBJ2-5, with D perhaps given as TRBD1 or TRBD2 (5 bases each). Germline V CDR1 and CDR2: PRHDT, FYEKMQ (reference sequence). Trimming removed 5 bases from V and 7 bases from J, with 14 bases in between. The CDR3 contains 13 residues. The CDR3, as DNA: TGTGCCAGCAGCCTAAGCGAGAGGGGGACCCAGTACTTC. Protein product: CASSLSERGTQYF.

V usage is TRBV7-2 and J usage is TRBJ1-5, with D possibly matching TRBD1 (6 bases). Germline CDR1 is SGHTA and CDR2 is FQGNSA. Trimming took off 2 bases at V and 0 bases at J, with 8 bases between the two ends. This CDR3 spans 15 amino acids. The CDR3 DNA is TGTGCCAGCAGCTTAACAGGGAGTAGCAATCAGCCCCAGCATTTT. This codes for CASSLTGSSNQPQHF.

The CDR3 DNA reads TGTGCCAGCAGCTTAGGAGCGGGGGGGCCCGGGACCCAGTACTTC. This encodes CASSLGAGGPGTQYF. The chain is built from TRBV11-2 and TRBJ2-5, with TRBD2 matching over 10 bases. The V gene's germline CDR1 is SGHAT and CDR2 FQNNGV. Unmatched junction bases numbered 6, after V lost 1 base and J lost 7 bases. The CDR3 loop spans 15 amino acids. Using reference TRBV11-2 and TRBJ2-5 for the parts outside the CDR3, the full variable domain is EAGVAQSPRYKIIEKRQSVAFWCNPISGHATLYWYQQILGQGPKLLIQFQNNGVVDDSQLPKDRFSAERLKGVDSTLKIQPAKLEDSAVYLCASSLGAGGPGTQYFGPGTRLLVL.

The chain combines TRBV9 with TRBJ1-1; a possible D gene is TRBD1 (5 bases). Deletions cut 1 base from V and 5 bases from J, with 15 bases between. The CDR3 loop spans 15 amino acids. Germline assignment: CDR1 SGDLS and CDR2 YYNGEE. This CDR3 reads CASSVSGARGTEAFF. CDR3 nucleotide sequence: TGTGCCAGCAGCGTATCCGGGGCGAGAGGGACTGAAGCTTTCTTT.

The chain has TRBV18 and TRBJ2-3; perhaps TRBD1 as D (5 bases). This CDR3 spans 15 amino acids. Germline lookup yields CDR1 KGHSH and CDR2 LQKENI. V dropped 3 bases and J dropped 1 base, with 11 bases sitting between them. The CDR3 coding sequence is TGTGCCAGCTCACCCCAGGGAAGGGGCACAGATACGCAGTATTTT. Encoded protein: CASSPQGRGTDTQYF. Full variable domain (missing parts from reference TRBV18 and TRBJ2-3): NAGVMQNPRHLVRRRGQEARLRCSPMKGHSHVYWYRQLPEEGLKFMVYLQKENIIDESGMPKERFSAEFPKEGPSILRIQQVVRGDSAAYFCASSPQGRGTDTQYFGPGTRLTVL.

The chain is built from TRBV5-6 and TRBJ2-4; 7 nucleotides line up with TRBD1. V was pared by 4 bases and J by 2 bases, with 6 bases of the junction left unmatched. This CDR3 region has 15 residues. Germline V gene sequence: CDR1 SGHDT, CDR2 YYEEEE. CDR3 sequence reads: CASSGNRGTKNIQYF. The CDR3 DNA follows: TGTGCCAGCAGCGGGAACAGGGGAACCAAAAACATTCAGTACTTC.

This clone was seen a few times. The rearrangement joins TRBV5-5 to TRBJ1-2; D is uncertain. The germline V gene has CDR1 SGHKS and CDR2 YYEKEE (reference sequence). The CDR3 contains 15 residues. The ends were cut back, 3 bases at V and 5 bases at J, with 17 bases in the middle. The chain's CDR3 is CASSSSIGGKYGYTF. DNA for the CDR3: TGTGCCAGCAGCTCCTCTATAGGAGGGAAATATGGCTACACCTTC.

This chain uses TRBV7-2 with TRBJ2-2; no reliable D call. The CDR3 runs 14 residues. In germline, CDR1 is SGHTA, CDR2 FQGNSA. V lost 1 base, J lost 1 base, and 4 bases lay in between. CDR3 residues: CASSLVVNTGELFF. CDR3 DNA sequence: TGTGCCAGCAGCTTAGTGGTGAACACCGGGGAGCTGTTTTTT.

This clone has just one count. J is TRBJ1-2 and V is TRBV6-5, with D possibly matching TRBD1 (5 bases). Germline CDR1 MNHEY, CDR2 SVGAGI. This CDR3 spans 14 amino acids. The V end was cut by 0 bases, the J end by 5 bases, with 10 bases between. The CDR3 protein is CASSYSRGDYGYTF. The CDR3 coding sequence is TGTGCCAGCAGTTACTCCCGGGGGGATTATGGCTACACCTTC.

The chain employs TRBV27 and TRBJ2-7, with D unresolved. This CDR3 region has 14 residues. V lost 6 bases and J 2 bases, leaving 14 bases between the germline ends. Germline CDR1 is MNHEY and CDR2 is SMNVEV (reference sequence). CDR3: CASSQWTGTYEQYF. The CDR3, as DNA: TGTGCCAGCAGCCAGTGGACGGGTACCTACGAGCAGTACTTC.

The V and J genes are TRBV19 and TRBJ1-1, with 9 bases lining up with TRBD1. The CDR3 extends over 15 amino acids. Germline V gene data show CDR1 as LNHDA and CDR2 as SQIVND (reference sequence). Trimming at V came to 1 base and at J to 7 bases, leaving 7 bases not matched to a gene. The CDR3 sequence is CASSIGGTGFLEAFF. DNA of the CDR3: TGTGCCAGTAGTATAGGGGGGACAGGGTTCCTTGAAGCTTTCTTT.

This rearrangement joins TRBV7-3 to TRBJ1-6; no reliable D call. The V and J ends lost 1 base and 7 bases respectively, with 5 bases between them. The CDR3 loop spans 13 amino acids. Germline CDR1 SGHTA, CDR2 FQGTGA. The CDR3 reads CASSLNRNSPLHF. CDR3 nucleotide sequence: TGTGCCAGCAGCTTAAACAGAAATTCACCCCTCCACTTT.

In its sample, this clone was seen once. The gene calls are TRBV30 and TRBJ2-1, with no clear D. Germline CDR1 and CDR2: GTSNPN and SVGIG (reference sequence). The ends were cut back, 0 bases at V and 6 bases at J, with 12 bases in the middle. The CDR3 sequence is 14 residues long. The chain's CDR3 is CAWSVLPGVNEQFF. The CDR3, as DNA: TGTGCCTGGAGTGTACTTCCGGGCGTCAATGAGCAGTTCTTC. The whole variable domain, filled in from reference TRBV30 and TRBJ2-1, reads SQTIHQWPATLVQPVGSPLSLECTVEGTSNPNLYWYRQAAGRGLQLLFYSVGIGQISSEVPQNLSASRPQDRQFILSSKKLLLSDSGFYLCAWSVLPGVNEQFFGPGTRLTVL.

The chain recombines TRBV19 with TRBJ1-2, with D maybe TRBD1 (5 bases). The CDR3 totals 13 residues. Germline values: CDR1 LNHDA, CDR2 SQIVND (reference sequence). V shed 6 bases and J shed 4 bases, with 12 bases lying between them. This chain's CDR3 is CASSSGSGYGYTF. CDR3 in DNA: TGTGCCAGTAGCTCAGGGTCGGGCTATGGCTACACCTTC. Complete variable domain (other parts from reference TRBV19 and TRBJ1-2): DGGITQSPKYLFRKEGQNVTLSCEQNLNHDAMYWYRQDPGQGLRLIYYSQIVNDFQKGDIAEGYSVSREKKESFPLTVTSAQKNPTAFYLCASSSGSGYGYTFGSGTRLTVV.

The V and J genes are TRBV7-2 and TRBJ1-1; no clear D. The CDR3 runs 15 residues. Germline-derived CDR1 and CDR2 are SGHTA and FQGNSA. Trimming took 5 bases from V and 0 from J, leaving 13 bases between them. This chain's CDR3 is CASSPSGGMNTEAFF. The CDR3 nucleotides read TGTGCCAGCAGCCCTAGTGGTGGTATGAACACTGAAGCTTTCTTT.